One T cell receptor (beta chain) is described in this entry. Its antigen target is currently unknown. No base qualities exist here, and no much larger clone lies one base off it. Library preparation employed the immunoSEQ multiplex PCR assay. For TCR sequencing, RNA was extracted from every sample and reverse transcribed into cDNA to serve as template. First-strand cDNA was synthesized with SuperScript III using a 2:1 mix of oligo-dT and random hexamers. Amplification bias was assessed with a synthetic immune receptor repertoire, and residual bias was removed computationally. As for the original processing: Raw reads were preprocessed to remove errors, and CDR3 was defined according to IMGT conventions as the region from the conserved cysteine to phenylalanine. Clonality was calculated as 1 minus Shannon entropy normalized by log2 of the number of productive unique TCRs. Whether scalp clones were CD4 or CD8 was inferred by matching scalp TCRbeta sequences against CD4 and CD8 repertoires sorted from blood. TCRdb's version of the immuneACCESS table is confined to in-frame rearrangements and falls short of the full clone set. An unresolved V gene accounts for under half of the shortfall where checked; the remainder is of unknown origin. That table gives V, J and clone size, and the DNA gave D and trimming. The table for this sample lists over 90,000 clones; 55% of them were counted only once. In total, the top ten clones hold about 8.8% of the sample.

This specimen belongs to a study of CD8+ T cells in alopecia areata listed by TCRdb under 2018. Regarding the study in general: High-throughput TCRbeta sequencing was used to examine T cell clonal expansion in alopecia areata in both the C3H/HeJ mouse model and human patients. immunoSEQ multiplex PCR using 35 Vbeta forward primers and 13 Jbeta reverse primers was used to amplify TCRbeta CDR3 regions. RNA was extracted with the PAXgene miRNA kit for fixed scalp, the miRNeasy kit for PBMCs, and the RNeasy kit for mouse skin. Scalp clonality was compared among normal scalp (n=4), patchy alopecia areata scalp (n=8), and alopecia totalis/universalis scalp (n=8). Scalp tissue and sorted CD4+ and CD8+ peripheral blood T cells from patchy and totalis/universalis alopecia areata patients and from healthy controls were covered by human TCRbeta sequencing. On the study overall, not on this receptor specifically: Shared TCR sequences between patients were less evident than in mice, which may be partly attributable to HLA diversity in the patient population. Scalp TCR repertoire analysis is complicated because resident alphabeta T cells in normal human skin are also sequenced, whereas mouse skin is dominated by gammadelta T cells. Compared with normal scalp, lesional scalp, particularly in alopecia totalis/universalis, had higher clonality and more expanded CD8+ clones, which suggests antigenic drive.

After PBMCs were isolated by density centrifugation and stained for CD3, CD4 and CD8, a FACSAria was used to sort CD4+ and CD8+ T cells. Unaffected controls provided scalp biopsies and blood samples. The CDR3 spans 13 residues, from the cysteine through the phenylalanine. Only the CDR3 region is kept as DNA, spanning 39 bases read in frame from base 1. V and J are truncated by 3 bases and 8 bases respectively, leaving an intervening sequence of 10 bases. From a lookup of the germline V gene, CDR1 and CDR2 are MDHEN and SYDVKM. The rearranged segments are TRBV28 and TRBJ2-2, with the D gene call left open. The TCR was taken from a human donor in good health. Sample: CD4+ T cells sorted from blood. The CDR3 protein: CASSLRFAGELFF. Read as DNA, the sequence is TGTGCCAGCAGTTTGCGGTTTGCAGGGGAGCTGTTTTTT.